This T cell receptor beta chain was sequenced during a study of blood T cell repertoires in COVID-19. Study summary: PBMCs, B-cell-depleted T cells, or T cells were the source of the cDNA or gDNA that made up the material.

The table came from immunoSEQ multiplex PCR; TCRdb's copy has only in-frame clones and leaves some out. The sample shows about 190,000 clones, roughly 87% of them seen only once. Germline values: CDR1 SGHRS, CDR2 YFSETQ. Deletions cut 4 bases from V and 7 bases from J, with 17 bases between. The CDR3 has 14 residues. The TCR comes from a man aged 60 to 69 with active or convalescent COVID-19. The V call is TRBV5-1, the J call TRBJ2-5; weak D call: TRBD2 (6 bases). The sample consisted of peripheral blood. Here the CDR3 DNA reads TGCGCCAGCAGCCCCTTAGCGGCGGAGGGGACCCAGTACTTC. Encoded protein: CASSPLAAEGTQYF.